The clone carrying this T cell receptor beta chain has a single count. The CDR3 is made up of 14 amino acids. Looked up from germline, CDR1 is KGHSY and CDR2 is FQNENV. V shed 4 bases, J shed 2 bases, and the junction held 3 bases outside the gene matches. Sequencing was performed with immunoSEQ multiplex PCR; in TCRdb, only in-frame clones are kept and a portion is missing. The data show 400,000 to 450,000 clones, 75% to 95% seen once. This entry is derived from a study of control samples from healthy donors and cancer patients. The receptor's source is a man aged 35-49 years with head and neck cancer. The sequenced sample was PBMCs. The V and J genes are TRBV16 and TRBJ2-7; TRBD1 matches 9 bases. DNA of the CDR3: TGTGCCAGCAGCCCCGGGACAGGGACCTACGAGCAGTACTTC. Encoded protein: CASSPGTGTYEQYF.